This is a list of T cell receptor beta chains from one sample in a study of CD8+CD57+ T cells in acquired aplastic anemia. TCRdb itself ran the reads through MiXCR, one entry per CDR3 protein. The data contain 450,000 to 550,000 distinct CDR3 sequences, around 30% of them singletons. Specimen: sorted CD4+, CD8+, or CD8+CD57+ T cells (not recorded which) from PBMCs. Every receptor here comes from a human donor with aplastic anemia. The conserved cysteine and the conserved F or W are not part of the CDR3 here.

ASSPDNTYGYT	TRBV7-2	TRBJ1-2
SVDGAEGTEAF	TRBV29-1	TRBJ1-1
ASRATGTTEAF	TRBV5-1	TRBJ1-1
ASCLGDIPNTEAF	TRBV19	TRBJ1-1
ASSHQGSNQPQH	TRBV25-1	TRBJ1-5
ASSQTTGEQF	TRBV11-3	TRBJ2-1
SARKAEKNIQY	TRBV20-1	TRBJ2-4
SVEVFADNEQF	TRBV29-1	TRBJ2-1
SAGLAALGYT	TRBV20-1	TRBJ1-2
ATSRTTPFSDTQY	TRBV15	TRBJ2-3
ASSTQQGQETQY	TRBV9	TRBJ2-5
ASSEDYRRHSPLH	TRBV2	TRBJ1-6
ATSSVDIAYEQY	TRBV15	TRBJ2-7
SVVTGGDQPQH	TRBV29-1	TRBJ1-5
ASSILQGAGYT	TRBV5-1	TRBJ1-2
SATDDSGNTIY	TRBV20-1	TRBJ1-3
ASSQVGRDRMSTTGELF	TRBV4-2	TRBJ2-2
ASSFQTYRDRVFTGELF	TRBV11-1	TRBJ2-2
ASSLGKEDTQY	TRBV7-9	TRBJ2-3
ASSWTPTASNYGYT	TRBV11-2	TRBJ1-2
ASSRDAGVGYNEQF	TRBV3-1	TRBJ2-1
SARDPAGSRIDTQY	TRBV20-1	TRBJ2-3
ASSPIWGHTEAF	TRBV19	TRBJ1-1
ASSVGTLTYEQY	TRBV9	TRBJ2-7
ASSPVDTQY	TRBV2	TRBJ2-3
ATSEPTGVSSEKLF	TRBV24-1	TRBJ1-4
ASSLARVAMRDYGYT	TRBV7-8	TRBJ1-2
ASSELAGEDT	TRBV6-1	TRBJ1-2
ASSISFSGYNEQF	TRBV19	TRBJ2-1
SARTGLGEQY	TRBV29-1	TRBJ2-7